Below, 7 T cell receptor beta chains from the same sample are listed, as sequenced in a study of Ad26.COV2.S vaccination and SARS-CoV-2 variants. Libraries were prepared by immunoSEQ multiplex PCR; TCRdb keeps only in-frame clonotypes and omits some of them. Of fewer than 400,000 clones detected, 86% appear once; the ten largest clones hold around 2%. As for treatment: 15 to 20 received Ad26.COV2.S at low or high dose, single or two shots; 5 received placebo; per-sample allocation not given. Sampling was done on day 63 after the first vaccine or placebo injection. Sequenced material: peripheral blood, taken in a trial of Ad26.COV2.S vaccine versus placebo. The receptors derive from a person between 18 and 60 years old who received the Ad26.COV2.S COVID-19 vaccine or a placebo.

V usage is TRBV7-2 and J usage is TRBJ1-3, with a tentative D call TRBD1 (5 bases). Germline V gene lookup returns CDR1 SGHTA and CDR2 FQGNSA. CDR3 size: 14 residues. V was cut by 4 bases and J by 13 bases, with 20 bases left in between. The CDR3 DNA reads as TGTGCCAGCAGCTCGGGCTTAGGACTCCCAGGGATATATTTT. Translated: CASSSGLGLPGIYF.

The chain joins TRBV5-6 to TRBJ2-7; D unclear. Trimming pared 2 bases from V and 9 bases from J, leaving 21 bases between. CDR3 length equals 15 residues. Germline CDR1 and CDR2: SGHDT and YYEEEE. CDR3 coding DNA: TGTGCCAGCAGCTTATGGGCAGGTCCCAAGCTGGGGCAGTACTTC. Residues: CASSLWAGPKLGQYF.

CDR3 sequence (DNA): TGTGCCAGCAGGACAGGTTCGGGGGAGACCCAGTACTTC. It codes for CASRTGSGETQYF. This chain joins TRBV27 and TRBJ2-5; possibly TRBD1 for D (6 bases). Trimming took 6 bases from V and 5 from J, leaving 13 bases between them. The CDR3 consists of 13 residues. Germline CDR1 reads MNHEY; CDR2 reads SMNVEV (reference sequence).

V usage is TRBV29-1 and J usage is TRBJ2-1; 11 bases line up with TRBD2. In germline, CDR1 is SQVTM, CDR2 ANQGSEA. V lost 7 bases and J lost 0; bases outside the gene matches: 14. The CDR3 loop spans 18 amino acids. This CDR3 reads CSAQTSGGNLGSYNEQFF. CDR3 in DNA: TGCAGCGCCCAAACTAGCGGGGGCAACTTGGGCTCCTACAATGAGCAGTTCTTC.

V is TRBV7-2 and J is TRBJ1-3, with no clear D. V lost 10 bases and J 2 bases, leaving 18 bases between the germline ends. The germline CDR1 and CDR2 sequences are SGHTA and FQGNSA. The CDR3 totals 15 residues. The CDR3 bases are TGTGCCACCCGGATGGGTCCGGAAACTGGAAACACCATATATTTT. Translated, it gives CATRMGPETGNTIYF.

V and J are TRBV2 and TRBJ1-1; D not resolved. The CDR3 has 13 amino acids. CDR1 is SNHLY and CDR2 is FYNNEI in the germline V gene. V dropped 8 bases and J dropped 4 bases, with 14 bases sitting between them. The CDR3 nucleotides are TGTGCCAGCGCCCGAGAGGTGGGCACTGAAGCTTTCTTT. Its protein is CASAREVGTEAFF.

J is TRBJ1-2 and V is TRBV30; D not certain. CDR3 length: 12 residues. In germline, CDR1 is GTSNPN, CDR2 SVGIG (reference sequence). V lost 5 bases and J 4 bases, leaving 11 bases between the germline ends. CDR3 coding DNA: TGTGCCTGGGGTCTGGGATCCTATGGCTACACCTTC. Its protein product is CAWGLGSYGYTF. Based on the CDR3 plus reference TRBV30 and TRBJ1-2, the full variable domain is SQTIHQWPATLVQPVGSPLSLECTVEGTSNPNLYWYRQAAGRGLQLLFYSVGIGQISSEVPQNLSASRPQDRQFILSSKKLLLSDSGFYLCAWGLGSYGYTFGSGTRLTVV.